The 5 T cell receptor beta chains reported below all come from one sample, sequenced in a study of human T cells and chemical hapten exposure (dated by TCRdb to the early 2020s). The sample's time point, from its label and the paper: pre-sensitization, week 0. Taken with the paper, the label for treatment or condition translates to: therapeutic diphenylcyclopropenone sensitization with weekly scalp DPC. Libraries were prepared through RACE. Sequencing relied on a NextSeq 500. TCRdb itself trimmed the public reads at Q25 with fastp, ran MiXCR and retained productive beta chains. One record per CDR3 amino acid sequence lists the most common genes and DNA. The sample table records some 98,000 distinct CDR3 sequences; 10% to 14% of these occur just once. The ten largest clones add up to about 3% of the sample. The starting material was whole blood, obtained in connection with sensitization to the hapten diphenylcyclopropenone (DPC). All receptors derive from a woman in her sixties or seventies with alopecia areata. Some clones in this sample may be carry-over from other donors' samples.

The genes are TRBV7-3 and TRBJ2-7; D not certain. Germline CDR1 SGHTA, CDR2 FQGTGA. The CDR3 is 14 residues long. V was clipped by 3 bases and J by 0 bases, with 9 bases between them. The CDR3 sequence is CASSFVVSSYEQYF. CDR3 bases: TGTGCCAGCAGCTTCGTCGTCTCCTCCTACGAGCAGTACTTC.

CDR3 coding DNA: TGTGCCAGCAGCCCCCAGACTAGCGGGAACACAGATACGCAGTATTTT. Encoded protein: CASSPQTSGNTDTQYF. This chain connects TRBV7-9 to TRBJ2-3; 11 nucleotides align to TRBD2. The CDR3 extends over 16 amino acids. The J segment lost 2 bases and the V segment lost 5 bases, leaving 6 bases of the junction unmatched. From germline, CDR1 is SEHNR and CDR2 FQNEAQ (reference sequence). The full variable domain, rest sourced from reference TRBV7-9 and TRBJ2-3, is DTGVSQNPRHKITKRGQNVTFRCDPISEHNRLYWYRQTLGQGPEFLTYFQNEAQLEKSRLLSDRFSAERPKGSFSTLEIQRTEQGDSAMYLCASSPQTSGNTDTQYFGPGTRLTVL.

This clonotype occurred many times. The J gene is TRBJ1-4, the V gene TRBV19; 7 bases are a match to TRBD1. The V gene end was trimmed by 0 bases and the J gene end by 0 bases; junction bases not matched to a gene: 10. The CDR3 contains 19 residues. Germline CDR1 LNHDA, CDR2 SQIVND (reference sequence). The CDR3 bases are TGTGCCAGTAGTATAGATCCAACAGGGGTTATACCAACTAATGAAAAACTGTTTTTT. It translates to CASSIDPTGVIPTNEKLFF.

J is TRBJ2-5 and V is TRBV4-1; a weak D match, TRBD1 (6 bases). Germline lookup yields CDR1 MGHRA and CDR2 YSYEKL. The CDR3 length is 14 residues. V lost 4 bases and J lost 5, with 14 bases in between. Here the CDR3 DNA reads TGCGCCAGCAGCCCAGGACAGAGGAGGGAGACCCAGTACTTC. The encoded protein is CASSPGQRRETQYF.

The sample holds many counts of this clonotype. CDR3 nucleotide sequence: TGTGCCAGCAGCTGGAGCCCTAGCGACACCTACGAGCAGTACTTC. Translation gives CASSWSPSDTYEQYF. The chain carries TRBV5-5 and TRBJ2-7, with a tentative D call TRBD2 (6 bases). The V gene's germline CDR1 is SGHKS and CDR2 YYEKEE (reference sequence). The CDR3 runs 15 residues. With 3 bases removed from V and 2 bases from J, the gap between germline ends came to 15 bases.